This is a list of T cell receptor beta chains from one sample in a study. Sequenced by immunoSEQ multiplex PCR; TCRdb stores in-frame clones only, minus some. Here the sample spans about 68,000 clones, 80% to 95% being singletons. Sequencing input: PBMCs. These receptors all come from a man aged 35 to 55 with rheumatoid arthritis. Each CDR3 is given with its conserved first and last residue. The D gene is left open where the match is weak. Clone size is given for some rows only: seen once, a few or many times, or a class if the clone is expanded.

TRBJ2-5 | TRBV24-1 | NA | TRBD2 | TGTGCCAGCCAACTAGCGGGAGAAGAGACCCAGTACTTC | CASQLAGEETQYF
TRBJ1-5 | TRBV28 | NA | NA | TGTGCCAGCAGTCTTAAGCGCGCGGGGGAAGACAATCAGCCCCAGCATTTT | CASSLKRAGEDNQPQHF
TRBJ2-7 | TRBV7-6 | once | NA | TGTGCCAGCAGCCTAGAGACAGGTTTGGTGTACGAGCAGTACTTC | CASSLETGLVYEQYF
TRBJ2-1 | TRBV9 | NA | TRBD1 | TGTGCCAGCAGCGCCAGGGGGACAGGGCCGCATGAGCAGTTCTTC | CASSARGTGPHEQFF
TRBJ1-1 | TRBV2 | NA | TRBD1 | TGTGCCAGCAGCCGCCGACAGGGGAACACTGAAGCTTTCTTT | CASSRRQGNTEAFF
TRBJ1-2 | TRBV9 | once | NA | TGTGCCAGCAGCGTAGGACAGTCCCCAGCCTACACCTTC | CASSVGQSPAYTF
TRBJ1-4 | TRBV2 | NA | TRBD1 | TGTGCCAGCAGTGAAGGGACAGGGGGCGCAGGTGAAAAACTGTTTTTT | CASSEGTGGAGEKLFF
TRBJ1-1 | TRBV7-3 | NA | NA | TGTGCCAGCAGCTCCTTTGCGAACACTGAAGCTTTCTTT | CASSSFANTEAFF
TRBJ2-7 | TRBV9 | NA | TRBD1 | TGTGCCAGCAGCGTAGACCTGGGACAGTTATACGAGCAGTACTTC | CASSVDLGQLYEQYF
TRBJ1-2 | TRBV6-1 | NA | NA | TGTGCCAGCAGTGATGAGGGGCTCGCTAACTATGGCTACACCTTC | CASSDEGLANYGYTF
TRBJ1-1 | TRBV10-3 | NA | TRBD1 | TGTGCCATCAGCCCTTTACAGGGGGCTGATGGCACTGAAGCTTTCTTT | CAISPLQGADGTEAFF
TRBJ2-7 | TRBV7-9 | once | TRBD2 | TGTGCCAGCAGCCCCGAATTGGGACTAGCGGCTACTGGCGAGCAGTACTTC | CASSPELGLAATGEQYF
TRBJ2-5 | TRBV11-2 | NA | NA | TGTGCCAGCAGCGCAGGGGTAGGAGAGACCCAGTACTTC | CASSAGVGETQYF
TRBJ2-7 | TRBV14 | NA | NA | TGTGCCAGCAGCCTCGCCAGGGGCGGCTCCTACGAGCAGTACTTC | CASSLARGGSYEQYF
TRBJ2-7 | TRBV19 | NA | NA | TGTGCCAGTAGTATGAGCGGCTACGAGCAGTACTTC | CASSMSGYEQYF
TRBJ1-2 | TRBV7-2 | NA | NA | TGTGCCAGCAGCCAACCGCCCTATGGCTACACCTTC | CASSQPPYGYTF
TRBJ1-4 | TRBV7-2 | NA | TRBD1 | TGTGCCAGCAGACCCGGGACAGGGAATGAAAAACTGTTTTTT | CASRPGTGNEKLFF
TRBJ1-6 | TRBV28 | NA | NA | TGTGCCAGCAGTTTTGAGAGGCACCTTAATTCACCCCTCCACTTT | CASSFERHLNSPLHF
TRBJ2-1 | TRBV10-3 | NA | TRBD2 | TGTGCCATCAGTGTAGCGGGGCCCTCCTACAATGAGCAGTTCTTC | CAISVAGPSYNEQFF
TRBJ2-7 | TRBV4-1 | NA | TRBD2 | TGCGCCAGCAGCCAAGGACTAGCGGGGTACTCCTACGAGCAGTACTTC | CASSQGLAGYSYEQYF
TRBJ2-7 | TRBV10-3 | NA | TRBD2 | TGTGCCATCAGAGGGACTAGCGGGAGATTCTACGAGCAGTACTTC | CAIRGTSGRFYEQYF
TRBJ1-5 | TRBV5-1 | NA | TRBD1 | TGCGCCAGCAGCCCGACAGGGGGCCGGCAGCCCCAGCATTTT | CASSPTGGRQPQHF
TRBJ2-1 | TRBV7-9 | NA | TRBD2 | TGTGCCAGCAGCTTTAACCCTAGGACTAGCGGGAATGAGCAGTTCTTC | CASSFNPRTSGNEQFF
TRBJ1-5 | TRBV27 | NA | TRBD1 | TGTGCCAGCAGCCGGGACAGGGGCAATCAGCCCCAGCATTTT | CASSRDRGNQPQHF
TRBJ2-2 | TRBV19 | NA | TRBD2 | TGTGCCAGTAGTAGGGGTAGCGGGGGAAACACCGGGGAGCTGTTTTTT | CASSRGSGGNTGELFF
TRBJ2-1 | TRBV29-1 | NA | NA | TGCAGCGATCTGACAGGCTACAATGAGCAGTTCTTC | CSDLTGYNEQFF